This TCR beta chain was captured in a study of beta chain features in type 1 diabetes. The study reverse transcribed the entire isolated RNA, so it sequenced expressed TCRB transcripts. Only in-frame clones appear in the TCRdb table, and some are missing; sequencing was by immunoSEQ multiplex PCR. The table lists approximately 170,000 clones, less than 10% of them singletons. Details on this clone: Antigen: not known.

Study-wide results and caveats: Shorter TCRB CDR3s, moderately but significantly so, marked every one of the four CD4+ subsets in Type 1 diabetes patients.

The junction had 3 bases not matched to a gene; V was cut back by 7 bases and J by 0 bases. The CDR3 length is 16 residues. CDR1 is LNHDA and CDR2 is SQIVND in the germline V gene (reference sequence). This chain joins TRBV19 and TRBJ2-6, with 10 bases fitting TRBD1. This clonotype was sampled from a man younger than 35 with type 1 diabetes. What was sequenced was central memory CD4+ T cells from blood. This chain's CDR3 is CASTGQGLSGANVLTF. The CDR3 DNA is TGTGCCAGTACGGGACAGGGGCTCTCTGGGGCCAACGTCCTGACTTTC.